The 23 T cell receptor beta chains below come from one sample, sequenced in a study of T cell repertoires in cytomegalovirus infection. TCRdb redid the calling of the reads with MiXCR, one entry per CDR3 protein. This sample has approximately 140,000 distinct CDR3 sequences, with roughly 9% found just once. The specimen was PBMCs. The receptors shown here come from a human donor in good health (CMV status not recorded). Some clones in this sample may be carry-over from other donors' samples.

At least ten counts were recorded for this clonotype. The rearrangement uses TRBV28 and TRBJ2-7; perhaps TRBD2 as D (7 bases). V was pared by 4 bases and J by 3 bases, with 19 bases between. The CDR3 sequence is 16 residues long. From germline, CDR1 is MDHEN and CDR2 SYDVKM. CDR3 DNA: TGTGCCAGCAGTTCGTCGGGGGCGGGGGATCACTACGAGCAGTACTTC. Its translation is CASSSSGAGDHYEQYF.

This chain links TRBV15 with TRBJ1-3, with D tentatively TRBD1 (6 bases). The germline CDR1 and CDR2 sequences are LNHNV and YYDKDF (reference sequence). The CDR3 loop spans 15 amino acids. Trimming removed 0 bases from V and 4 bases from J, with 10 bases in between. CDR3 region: CATSRDVQGGNTIYF. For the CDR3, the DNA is TGTGCCACCAGCAGAGATGTACAGGGCGGAAACACCATATATTTT.

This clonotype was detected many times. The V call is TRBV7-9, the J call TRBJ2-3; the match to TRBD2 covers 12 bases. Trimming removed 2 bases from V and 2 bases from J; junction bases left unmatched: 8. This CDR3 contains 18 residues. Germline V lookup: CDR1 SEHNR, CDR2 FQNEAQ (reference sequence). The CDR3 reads CASSLPFTSGGITDTQYF. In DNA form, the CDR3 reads TGTGCCAGCAGCTTACCCTTCACTAGCGGGGGGATCACAGATACGCAGTATTTT.

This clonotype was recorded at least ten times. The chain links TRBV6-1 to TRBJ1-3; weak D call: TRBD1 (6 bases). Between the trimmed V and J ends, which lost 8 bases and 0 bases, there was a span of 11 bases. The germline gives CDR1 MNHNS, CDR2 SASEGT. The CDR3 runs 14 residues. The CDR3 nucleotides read TGTGCCAGCCGGGACATTTACTCTGGAAACACCATATATTTT. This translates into CASRDIYSGNTIYF.

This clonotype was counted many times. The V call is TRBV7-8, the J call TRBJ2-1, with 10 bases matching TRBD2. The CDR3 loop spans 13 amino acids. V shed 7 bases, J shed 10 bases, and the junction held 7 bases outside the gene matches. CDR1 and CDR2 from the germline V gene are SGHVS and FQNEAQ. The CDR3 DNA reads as TGTGCCAGCAATAGCGGGACTAGCGAAGAGCAGTTCTTC. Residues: CASNSGTSEEQFF.

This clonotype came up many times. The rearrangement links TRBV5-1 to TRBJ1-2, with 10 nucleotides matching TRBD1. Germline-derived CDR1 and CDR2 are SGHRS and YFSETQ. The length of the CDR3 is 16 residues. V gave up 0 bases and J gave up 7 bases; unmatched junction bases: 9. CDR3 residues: CASSLGPGTGVVGYTF. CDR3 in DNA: TGCGCCAGCAGCTTGGGTCCGGGGACAGGGGTCGTTGGCTACACCTTC.

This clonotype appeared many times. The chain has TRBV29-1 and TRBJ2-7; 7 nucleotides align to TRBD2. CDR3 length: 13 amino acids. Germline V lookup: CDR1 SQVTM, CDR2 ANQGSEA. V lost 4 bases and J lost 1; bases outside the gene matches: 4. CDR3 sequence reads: CSVVGGESYEQYF. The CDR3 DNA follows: TGCAGCGTTGTGGGGGGGGAGTCCTACGAGCAGTACTTC.

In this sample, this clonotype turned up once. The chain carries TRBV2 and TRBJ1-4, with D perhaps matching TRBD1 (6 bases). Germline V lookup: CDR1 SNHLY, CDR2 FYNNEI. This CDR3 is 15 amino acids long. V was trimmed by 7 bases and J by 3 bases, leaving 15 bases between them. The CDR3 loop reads CASTEVGGPNEKLFF. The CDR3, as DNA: TGTGCCAGCACCGAGGTTGGGGGCCCTAATGAAAAACTGTTTTTT.

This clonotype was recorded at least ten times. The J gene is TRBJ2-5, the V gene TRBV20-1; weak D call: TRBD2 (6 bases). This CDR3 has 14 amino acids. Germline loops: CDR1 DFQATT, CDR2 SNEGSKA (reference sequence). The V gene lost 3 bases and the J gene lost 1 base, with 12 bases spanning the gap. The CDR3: CSASEEGLQETQYF. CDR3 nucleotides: TGCAGTGCTAGTGAGGAGGGGCTCCAAGAGACCCAGTACTTC.

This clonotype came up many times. CDR3: CASSQRGRDTEAFF. For the CDR3, the DNA is TGTGCCAGCAGTCAAAGGGGGCGCGACACTGAAGCTTTCTTT. The chain couples TRBV12-3 or TRBV12-4 to TRBJ1-1; 7 bases line up with TRBD1. The CDR3 has 14 residues. The V and J ends lost 5 bases and 3 bases, in that order; junction bases with no gene match: 6.

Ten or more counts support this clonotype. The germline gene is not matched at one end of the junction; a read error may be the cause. DNA of the CDR3: TGTGCCAGCAGCTTAGCGTCGAGCGGGGGGAGGGATTTT. Amino acid sequence: CASSLASSGGRDF. The V gene is TRBV7-2, the J gene TRBJ2-3, with 9 bases that match TRBD2. The CDR3 runs to 13 residues. CDR1 is SGHTA, CDR2 FQGNSA, per germline.

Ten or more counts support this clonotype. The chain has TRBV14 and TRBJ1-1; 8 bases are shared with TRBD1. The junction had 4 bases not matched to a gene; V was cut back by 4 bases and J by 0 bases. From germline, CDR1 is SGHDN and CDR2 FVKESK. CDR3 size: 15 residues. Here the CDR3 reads CASSPHRGMNTEAFF. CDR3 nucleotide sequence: TGTGCCAGCAGCCCTCACAGGGGGATGAACACTGAAGCTTTCTTT.

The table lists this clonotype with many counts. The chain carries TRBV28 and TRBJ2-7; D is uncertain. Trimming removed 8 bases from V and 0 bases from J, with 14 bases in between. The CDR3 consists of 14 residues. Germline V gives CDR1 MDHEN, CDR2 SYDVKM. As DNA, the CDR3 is TGTGCCAGCGTGGACCCTCCCAGCTCCTACGAGCAGTACTTC. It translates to CASVDPPSSYEQYF. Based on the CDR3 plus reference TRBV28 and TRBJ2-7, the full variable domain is DVKVTQSSRYLVKRTGEKVFLECVQDMDHENMFWYRQDPGLGLRLIYFSYDVKMKEKGDIPEGYSVSREKKERFSLILESASTNQTSMYLCASVDPPSSYEQYFGPGTRLTVT.

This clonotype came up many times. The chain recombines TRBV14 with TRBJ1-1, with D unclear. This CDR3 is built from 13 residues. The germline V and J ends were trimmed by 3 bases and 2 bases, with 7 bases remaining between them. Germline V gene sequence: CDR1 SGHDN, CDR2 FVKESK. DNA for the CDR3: TGTGCCAGCAGCCAGCAGGTAAACACTGAAGCTTTCTTT. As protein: CASSQQVNTEAFF.

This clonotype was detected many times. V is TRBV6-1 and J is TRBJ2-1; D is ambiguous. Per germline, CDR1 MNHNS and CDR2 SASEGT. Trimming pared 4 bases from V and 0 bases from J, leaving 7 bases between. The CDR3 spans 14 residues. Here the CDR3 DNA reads TGTGCCAGCAGTGTGATTAGCTCCTACAATGAGCAGTTCTTC. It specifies CASSVISSYNEQFF.

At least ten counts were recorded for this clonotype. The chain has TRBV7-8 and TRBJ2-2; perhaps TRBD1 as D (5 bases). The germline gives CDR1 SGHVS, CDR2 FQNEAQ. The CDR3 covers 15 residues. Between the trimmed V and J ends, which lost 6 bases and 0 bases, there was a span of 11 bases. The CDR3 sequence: CASRLTVPNTGELFF. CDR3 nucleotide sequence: TGTGCCAGCAGACTGACAGTACCGAACACCGGGGAGCTGTTTTTT. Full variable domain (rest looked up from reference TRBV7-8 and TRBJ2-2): GAGVSQSPRYKVAKRGQDVALRCDPISGHVSLFWYQQALGQGPEFLTYFQNEAQLDKSGLPSDRFFAERPEGSVSTLKIQRTQQEDSAVYLCASRLTVPNTGELFFGEGSRLTVL.

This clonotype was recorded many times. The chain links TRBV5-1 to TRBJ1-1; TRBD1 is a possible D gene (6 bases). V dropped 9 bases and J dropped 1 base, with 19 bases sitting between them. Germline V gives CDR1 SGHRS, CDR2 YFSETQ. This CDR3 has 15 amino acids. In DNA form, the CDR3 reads TGCGCCACCTCTCGGGGGGCGCAGAAGAACACTGAAGCTTTCTTT. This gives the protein CATSRGAQKNTEAFF.

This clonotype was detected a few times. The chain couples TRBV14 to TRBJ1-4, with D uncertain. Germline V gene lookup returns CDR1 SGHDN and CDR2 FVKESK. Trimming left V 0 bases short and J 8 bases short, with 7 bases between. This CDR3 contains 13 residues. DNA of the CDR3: TGTGCCAGCAGCCAAGATATTAGGGAAAAACTGTTTTTT. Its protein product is CASSQDIREKLFF.

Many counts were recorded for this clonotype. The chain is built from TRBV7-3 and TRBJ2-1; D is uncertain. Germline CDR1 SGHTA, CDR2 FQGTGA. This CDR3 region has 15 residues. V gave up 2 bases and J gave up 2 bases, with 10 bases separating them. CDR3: CASSLAAGTYNEQFF. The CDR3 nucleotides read TGTGCCAGCAGCTTAGCCGCAGGAACCTACAATGAGCAGTTCTTC.

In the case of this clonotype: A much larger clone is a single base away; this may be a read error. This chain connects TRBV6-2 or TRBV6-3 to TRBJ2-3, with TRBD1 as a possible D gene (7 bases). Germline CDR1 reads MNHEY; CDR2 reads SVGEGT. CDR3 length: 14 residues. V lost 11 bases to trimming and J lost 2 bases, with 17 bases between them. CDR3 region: CASEQGGFTDTQYF. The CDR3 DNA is TGTGCCTCCGAGCAGGGGGGCTTCACAGATACGCAGTATTTT.

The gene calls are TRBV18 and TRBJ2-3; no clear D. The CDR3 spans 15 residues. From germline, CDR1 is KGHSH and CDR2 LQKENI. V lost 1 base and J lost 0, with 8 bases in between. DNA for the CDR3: TGTGCCAGCTCACCACTGTCGGCGAGCACAGATACGCAGTATTTT. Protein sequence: CASSPLSASTDTQYF.

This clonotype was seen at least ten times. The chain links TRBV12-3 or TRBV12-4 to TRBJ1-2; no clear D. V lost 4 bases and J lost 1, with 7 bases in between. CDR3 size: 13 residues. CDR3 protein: CASSSTLNYGYTF. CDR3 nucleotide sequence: TGTGCCAGCAGTTCGACCCTTAACTATGGCTACACCTTC.

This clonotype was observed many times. This chain's CDR3 is CASRVQGSTDTQYF. CDR3 bases: TGTGCCAGCAGGGTCCAGGGCAGCACAGATACGCAGTATTTT. The V gene is TRBV28, the J gene TRBJ2-3, with D tentatively TRBD1 (5 bases). CDR1 is MDHEN, CDR2 SYDVKM, per germline. The CDR3 runs 14 residues. With 6 bases removed from V and 0 bases from J, the gap between germline ends came to 10 bases.